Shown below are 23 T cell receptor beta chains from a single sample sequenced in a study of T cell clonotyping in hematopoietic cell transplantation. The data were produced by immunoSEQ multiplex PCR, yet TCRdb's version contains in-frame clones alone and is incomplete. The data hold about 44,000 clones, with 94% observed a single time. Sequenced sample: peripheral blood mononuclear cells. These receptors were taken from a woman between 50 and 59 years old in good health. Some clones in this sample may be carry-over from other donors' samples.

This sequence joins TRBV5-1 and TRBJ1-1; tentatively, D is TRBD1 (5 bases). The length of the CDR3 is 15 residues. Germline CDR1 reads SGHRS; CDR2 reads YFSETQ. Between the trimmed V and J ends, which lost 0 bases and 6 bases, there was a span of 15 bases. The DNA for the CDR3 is TGCGCCAGCAGCTTGGTGGGGGATGAGGCGGCTGAAGCTTTCTTT. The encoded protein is CASSLVGDEAAEAFF. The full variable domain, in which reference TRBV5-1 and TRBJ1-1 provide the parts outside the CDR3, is KAGVTQTPRYLIKTRGQQVTLSCSPISGHRSVSWYQQTPGQGLQFLFEYFSETQRNKGNFPGRFSGRQFSNSRSEMNVSTLELGDSALYLCASSLVGDEAAEAFFGQGTRLTVV.

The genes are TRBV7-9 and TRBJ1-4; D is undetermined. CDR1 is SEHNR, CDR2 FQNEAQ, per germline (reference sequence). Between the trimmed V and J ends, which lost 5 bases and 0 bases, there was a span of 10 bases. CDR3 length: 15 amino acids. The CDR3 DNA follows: TGTGCCAGCAGCCGTGGGGATGCAACTAATGAAAAACTGTTTTTT. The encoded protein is CASSRGDATNEKLFF. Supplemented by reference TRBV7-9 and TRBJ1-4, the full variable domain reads DTGVSQNPRHKITKRGQNVTFRCDPISEHNRLYWYRQTLGQGPEFLTYFQNEAQLEKSRLLSDRFSAERPKGSFSTLEIQRTEQGDSAMYLCASSRGDATNEKLFFGSGTQLSVL.

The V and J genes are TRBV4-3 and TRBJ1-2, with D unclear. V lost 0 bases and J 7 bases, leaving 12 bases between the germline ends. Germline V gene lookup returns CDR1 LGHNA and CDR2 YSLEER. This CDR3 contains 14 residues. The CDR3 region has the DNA TGCGCCAGCAGCCAAGAGGGCTTGGGCGCTGGCTACACCTTC. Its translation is CASSQEGLGAGYTF.

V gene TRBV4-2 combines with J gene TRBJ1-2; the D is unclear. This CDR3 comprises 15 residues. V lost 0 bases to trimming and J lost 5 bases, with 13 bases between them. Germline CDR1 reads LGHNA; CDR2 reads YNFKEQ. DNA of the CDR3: TGTGCCAGCAGCCAAGAGAGGGAATTTGGATATGGCTACACCTTC. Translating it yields CASSQEREFGYGYTF.

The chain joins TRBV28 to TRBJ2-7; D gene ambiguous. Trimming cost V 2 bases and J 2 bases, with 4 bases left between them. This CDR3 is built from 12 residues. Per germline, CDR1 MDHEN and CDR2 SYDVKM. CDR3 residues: CASSLTPYEQYF. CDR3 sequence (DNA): TGTGCCAGCAGTTTAACACCCTACGAGCAGTACTTC.

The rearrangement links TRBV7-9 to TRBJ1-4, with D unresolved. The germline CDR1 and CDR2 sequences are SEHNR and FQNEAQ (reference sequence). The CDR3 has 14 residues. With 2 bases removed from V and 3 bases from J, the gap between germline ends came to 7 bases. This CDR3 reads CASSLTVANEKLFF. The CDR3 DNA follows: TGTGCCAGCAGCTTAACGGTGGCTAATGAAAAACTGTTTTTT.

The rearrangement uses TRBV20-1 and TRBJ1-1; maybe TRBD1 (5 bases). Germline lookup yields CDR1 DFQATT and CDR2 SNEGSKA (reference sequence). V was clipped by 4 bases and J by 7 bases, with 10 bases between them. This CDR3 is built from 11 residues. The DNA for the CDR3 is TGCAGTGCTACCGGGAGGGGTGAAGCTTTCTTT. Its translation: CSATGRGEAFF.

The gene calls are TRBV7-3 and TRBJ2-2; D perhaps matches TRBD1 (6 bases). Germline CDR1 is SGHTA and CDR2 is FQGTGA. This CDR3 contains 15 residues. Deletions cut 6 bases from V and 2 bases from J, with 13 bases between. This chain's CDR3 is CASRELGANTGELFF. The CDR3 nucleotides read TGTGCCAGCAGGGAGCTGGGGGCAAACACCGGGGAGCTGTTTTTT.

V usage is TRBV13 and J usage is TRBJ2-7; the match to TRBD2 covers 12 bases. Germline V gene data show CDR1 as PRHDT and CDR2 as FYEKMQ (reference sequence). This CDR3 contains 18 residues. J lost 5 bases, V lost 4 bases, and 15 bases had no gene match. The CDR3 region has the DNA TGTGCCAGCAGCTCCTCCACTAGCGGGGGGCTCTGGATGGACGAGCAGTACTTC. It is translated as CASSSSTSGGLWMDEQYF.

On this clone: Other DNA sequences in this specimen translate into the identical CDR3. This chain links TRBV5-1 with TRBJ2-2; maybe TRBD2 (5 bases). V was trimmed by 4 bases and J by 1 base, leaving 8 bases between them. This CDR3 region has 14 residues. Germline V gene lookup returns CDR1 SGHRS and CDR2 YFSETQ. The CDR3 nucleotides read TGCGCCAGCAGCCCACGGGGGAACACCGGGGAGCTGTTTTTT. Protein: CASSPRGNTGELFF.

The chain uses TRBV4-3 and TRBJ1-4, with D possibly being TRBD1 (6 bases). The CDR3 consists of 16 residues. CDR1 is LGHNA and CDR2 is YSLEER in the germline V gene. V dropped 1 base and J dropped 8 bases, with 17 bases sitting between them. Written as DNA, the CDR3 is TGCGCCAGCAGCCAAGCTGTGCCACAGGGAGGCGAAAAACTGTTTTTT. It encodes CASSQAVPQGGEKLFF.

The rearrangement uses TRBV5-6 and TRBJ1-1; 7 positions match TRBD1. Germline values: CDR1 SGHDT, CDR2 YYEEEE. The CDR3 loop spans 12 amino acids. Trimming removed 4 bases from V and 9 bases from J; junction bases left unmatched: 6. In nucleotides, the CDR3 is TGTGCCAGCAGCAGACGGGACAGTCAAGCTTTCTTT. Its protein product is CASSRRDSQAFF.

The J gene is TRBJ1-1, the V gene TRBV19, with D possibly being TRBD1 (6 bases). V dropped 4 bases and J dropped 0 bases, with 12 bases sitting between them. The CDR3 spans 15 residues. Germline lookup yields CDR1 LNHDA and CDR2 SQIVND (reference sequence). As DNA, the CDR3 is TGTGCCAGTAGTAGGACCGGACAGATGAACACTGAAGCTTTCTTT. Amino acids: CASSRTGQMNTEAFF.

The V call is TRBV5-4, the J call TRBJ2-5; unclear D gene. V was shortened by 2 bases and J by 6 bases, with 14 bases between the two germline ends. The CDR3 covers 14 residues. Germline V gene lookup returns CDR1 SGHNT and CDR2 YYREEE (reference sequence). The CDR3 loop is CASSFDISVQTQYF. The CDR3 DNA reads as TGTGCCAGCAGCTTCGATATCTCGGTACAGACCCAGTACTTC.

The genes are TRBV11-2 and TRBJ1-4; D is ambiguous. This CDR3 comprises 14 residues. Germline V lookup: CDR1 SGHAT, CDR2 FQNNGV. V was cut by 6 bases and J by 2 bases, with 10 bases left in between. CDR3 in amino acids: CASRFGFTNEKLFF. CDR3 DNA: TGTGCCAGCAGATTCGGATTCACTAATGAAAAACTGTTTTTT.

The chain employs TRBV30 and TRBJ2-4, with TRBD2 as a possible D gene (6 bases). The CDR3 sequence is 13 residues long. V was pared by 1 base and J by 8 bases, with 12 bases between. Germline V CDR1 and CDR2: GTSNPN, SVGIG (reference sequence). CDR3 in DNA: TGTGCCTGGAGTGGGGGGGTAAGGGACATTCAGTACTTC. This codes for CAWSGGVRDIQYF.

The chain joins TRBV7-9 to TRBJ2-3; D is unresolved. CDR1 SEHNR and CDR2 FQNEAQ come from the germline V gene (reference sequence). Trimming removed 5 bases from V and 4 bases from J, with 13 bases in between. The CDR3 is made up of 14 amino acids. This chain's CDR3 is CASSPPQVADTQYF. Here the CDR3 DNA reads TGTGCCAGCAGCCCCCCCCAGGTGGCAGATACGCAGTATTTT.

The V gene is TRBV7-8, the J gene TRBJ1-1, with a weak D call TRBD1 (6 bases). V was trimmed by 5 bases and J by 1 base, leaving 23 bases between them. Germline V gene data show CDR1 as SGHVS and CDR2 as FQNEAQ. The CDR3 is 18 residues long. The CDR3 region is CASSLRYQRTDRNTEAFF. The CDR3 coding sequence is TGTGCCAGCAGCCTTAGGTATCAGCGGACAGACAGGAACACTGAAGCTTTCTTT.

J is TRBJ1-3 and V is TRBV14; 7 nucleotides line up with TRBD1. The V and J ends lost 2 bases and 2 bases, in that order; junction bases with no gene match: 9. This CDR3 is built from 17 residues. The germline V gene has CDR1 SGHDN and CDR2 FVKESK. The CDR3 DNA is TGTGCCAGCAGCCAACAAGGACAGGTTGTCACTGGAAACACCATATATTTT. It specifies CASSQQGQVVTGNTIYF.

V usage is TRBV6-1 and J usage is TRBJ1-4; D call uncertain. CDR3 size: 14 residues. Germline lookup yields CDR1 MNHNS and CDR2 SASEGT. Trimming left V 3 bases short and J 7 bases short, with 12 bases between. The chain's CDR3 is CASSDLAGGEKLFF. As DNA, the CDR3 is TGTGCCAGCAGTGACTTGGCTGGCGGTGAAAAACTGTTTTTT.

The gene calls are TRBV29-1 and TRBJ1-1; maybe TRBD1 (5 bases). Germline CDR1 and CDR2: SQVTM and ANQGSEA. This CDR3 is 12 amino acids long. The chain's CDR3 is CSSAGLNTEAFF. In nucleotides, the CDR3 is TGCAGTAGCGCGGGACTGAACACTGAAGCTTTCTTT.

CDR3 loop: CASSFLAGTDTQYF. The CDR3 DNA reads as TGTGCCAGCAGCTTTCTAGCGGGCACAGATACGCAGTATTTT. This chain uses TRBV5-4 with TRBJ2-3, with TRBD2 matching over 7 bases. Trimming at V came to 2 bases and at J to 1 base, leaving 1 base not matched to a gene. Germline lookup yields CDR1 SGHNT and CDR2 YYREEE (reference sequence). This CDR3 has 14 amino acids.

CDR3 protein: CASSLLQGETYEQYF. The CDR3 coding sequence is TGTGCCAGCAGCTTGCTGCAGGGGGAAACCTACGAGCAGTACTTC. The chain employs TRBV7-9 and TRBJ2-7; 7 bases are shared with TRBD1. Germline V gives CDR1 SEHNR, CDR2 FQNEAQ (reference sequence). V trimming: 3 bases; J trimming: 2 bases; junction bases outside the gene matches: 7. The CDR3 has 15 amino acids. Variable domain in full (rest from reference TRBV7-9 and TRBJ2-7): DTGVSQNPRHKITKRGQNVTFRCDPISEHNRLYWYRQTLGQGPEFLTYFQNEAQLEKSRLLSDRFSAERPKGSFSTLEIQRTEQGDSAMYLCASSLLQGETYEQYFGPGTRLTVT.